Listed below are T cell receptor beta chains from one sample, sequenced in a study of OX40 agonist ivuxolimab in advanced cancers. The data were produced by immunoSEQ multiplex PCR, yet TCRdb's version contains in-frame clones alone and is incomplete. Among roughly 64,000 clones, about 89% were seen once, and the ten largest hold roughly 5.5%. The sequencing used CD4+ or CD8+ T cells sorted from blood, collected in a trial of the OX40 agonist ivuxolimab. The receptors come from an adult with an advanced solid tumor such as melanoma, head and neck, liver or kidney cancer. CDR3s include the opening cysteine and the closing phenylalanine or tryptophan. The D gene is left open where the match is weak. Size tells how often a clone was seen (once, few, many) or the class of an expanded clone, and some rows leave it out.

abundance	v_gene	d_gene	j_gene	CDR3aa	CDR3nt
-	TRBV29-1	TRBD1	TRBJ1-3	CSATTGTGNTIYF	TGCAGCGCGACGACAGGGACTGGAAACACCATATATTTT
-	TRBV29-1	-	TRBJ1-2	CSVDAMDYGYTF	TGCAGCGTTGATGCGATGGACTATGGCTACACCTTC
-	TRBV6-1	-	TRBJ2-3	CASSEGGRDTQYF	TGTGCCAGCAGTGAGGGCGGCAGGGATACGCAGTATTTT
-	TRBV25-1	TRBD1	TRBJ2-7	CASSPWTGNEQYF	TGTGCCAGCAGTCCGTGGACAGGGAACGAGCAGTACTTC
-	TRBV7-8	TRBD1	TRBJ1-5	CASSMRTGPNQPQHF	TGTGCCAGCAGCATGCGGACAGGGCCCAATCAGCCCCAGCATTTT
-	TRBV18	-	TRBJ2-4	CASSPPGVNWDTLVNIQYF	TGTGCCAGCTCACCACCAGGGGTGAATTGGGACACCCTAGTGAACATTCAGTACTTC
-	TRBV30	-	TRBJ2-2	CAWSVVGGELFF	TGTGCCTGGAGTGTAGTAGGGGGGGAGCTGTTTTTT
-	TRBV18	-	TRBJ1-1	CASSPWRGINTEAFF	TGTGCCAGCTCACCCTGGAGGGGGATCAACACTGAAGCTTTCTTT
-	TRBV18	TRBD1	TRBJ1-1	CASSPGQGMNTEAFF	TGTGCCAGCTCACCGGGACAGGGAATGAACACTGAAGCTTTCTTT
-	TRBV5-1	-	TRBJ1-4	CASSFGFATNEKLFF	TGCGCCAGCAGCTTCGGATTCGCAACTAATGAAAAACTGTTTTTT
once	TRBV5-6	-	TRBJ2-1	CASSLVQDSYNEQFF	TGTGCCAGCAGCTTGGTACAGGACTCCTACAATGAGCAGTTCTTC
-	TRBV6-6	-	TRBJ2-7	CASTRDVPYEQYF	TGTGCCAGCACCCGGGACGTTCCCTACGAGCAGTACTTC
-	TRBV6-1	TRBD1	TRBJ1-1	CASSVRGTESTEAFF	TGTGCCAGCAGTGTCCGTGGGACAGAGAGCACTGAAGCTTTCTTT
-	TRBV2	-	TRBJ2-2	CAYPRGAGVGELFF	TGTGCCTACCCCCGGGGGGCGGGAGTTGGGGAGCTGTTTTTT
-	TRBV19	TRBD1	TRBJ2-7	CASSSGTGFSYEQYF	TGTGCCAGTAGTTCGGGGACAGGATTTTCCTACGAGCAGTACTTC
-	TRBV7-9	-	TRBJ2-1	CASSLRESHNEQFF	TGTGCCAGCAGCTTACGGGAGTCCCACAATGAGCAGTTCTTC
-	TRBV18	-	TRBJ1-5	CASSPLHSINEPQHF	TGTGCCAGCTCACCTCTCCATTCCATAAATGAGCCCCAGCATTTT